This TCR beta chain came from a study of prognosis after radiotherapy for stage I lung cancer. This clonotype has a count of ten or more. Its antigen is not known. Researchers used two-round multiplex PCR to amplify TCR beta CDR3 starting from genomic DNA. Primers were specific to each TRBV and TRBJ gene in first-round PCR. For its second round, the PCR relied on universal primers. One entry per CDR3 protein results from TCRdb running MiXCR on the multiplex PCR reads. The sample records some 38,000 distinct CDR3 sequences, approximately 25% being singletons. CDR3 size: 15 residues. V lost 3 bases to trimming and J lost 8 bases, with 14 bases between them. The germline gives CDR1 KGHSH, CDR2 LQKENI. Study results and caveats: Patients who developed distant metastases had lower Shannon entropy after stereotactic body radiation therapy.

The receptor was derived from a donor over 45 with non-small cell lung cancer. Sequencing was performed on PBMCs, taken before or after stereotactic body radiation therapy (not recorded which). The chain carries TRBV18 and TRBJ1-6; D is uncertain. The CDR3 here is CASSPSSRGDSPLHF. Written as DNA, the CDR3 is TGTGCCAGCTCACCGAGTTCACGCGGGGATTCACCCCTCCACTTT.